The 24 T cell receptor beta chains in this list originate from one sample, sequenced in a study of blood T cell repertoires in COVID-19. Some clones are missing from TCRdb's copy, which holds only in-frame ones; the method was immunoSEQ multiplex PCR. The table lists 370,000 or so clones, roughly 80% of them singletons. The sequenced sample consisted of peripheral blood. The receptors originated from a human donor with acute or convalescent COVID-19. The donor label of this sample is uncertain.

The V call is TRBV5-6, the J call TRBJ1-6; the match to TRBD1 covers 7 bases. The V segment lost 4 bases and the J segment 4 bases; nucleotides outside the gene matches: 5. CDR3 length: 15 residues. Germline CDR1 reads SGHDT; CDR2 reads YYEEEE. The CDR3 DNA follows: TGTGCCAGCAGCACCAGACAGGGTTATAATTCACCCCTCCACTTT. It is translated as CASSTRQGYNSPLHF.

This clone was seen at least ten times. The V gene is TRBV6-5, the J gene TRBJ1-1; D possibly corresponds to TRBD1 (5 bases). V shed 6 bases and J shed 3 bases, with 17 bases lying between them. This CDR3 contains 15 residues. The V gene's germline CDR1 is MNHEY and CDR2 SVGAGI. This CDR3 reads CASRPPGVQYTEAFF. The CDR3 nucleotides read TGTGCCAGCAGACCGCCGGGGGTTCAATACACTGAAGCTTTCTTT.

To note about this clone: Relative to the germline gene, one junction end is altered; a read error may explain this. This chain connects TRBV3-1 (or the pseudogene TRBV3-2) to TRBJ2-3; 9 nucleotides align to TRBD2. Germline V gene lookup returns CDR1 LGHDT and CDR2 YNNKEL (reference sequence). The CDR3 spans 13 residues. This CDR3 is CASSQRGGTSTHF. In nucleotides, the CDR3 is TGTGCCAGCAGCCAAAGGGGTGGGACTAGCACTCATTTT.

The chain's CDR3 is CASSVDSGANVLTF. CDR3 in DNA: TGTGCCAGCAGTGTAGATTCTGGGGCCAACGTCCTGACTTTC. The chain joins TRBV2 to TRBJ2-6; D call uncertain. The germline V gene encodes CDR1 SNHLY and CDR2 FYNNEI. The V and J ends lost 4 bases and 1 base respectively, with 5 bases between them. The CDR3 runs to 14 residues. Based on the CDR3 plus reference TRBV2 and TRBJ2-6, the full variable domain is EPEVTQTPSHQVTQMGQEVILRCVPISNHLYFYWYRQILGQKVEFLVSFYNNEISEKSEIFDDQFSVERPDGSNFTLKIRSTKLEDSAMYFCASSVDSGANVLTFGAGSRLTVL.

For this clone: Different DNA sequences within this sample yield the same CDR3. V is TRBV29-1 and J is TRBJ1-5; D is undetermined. V was trimmed by 6 bases and J by 2 bases, leaving 8 bases between them. CDR1 is SQVTM and CDR2 is ANQGSEA in the germline V gene. The CDR3 is 12 amino acids. The CDR3 sequence: CSVAEGNQPQHF. The DNA of the CDR3 is TGCAGCGTGGCAGAGGGCAATCAGCCCCAGCATTTT.

CDR3 in amino acids: CASSRGETQYF. In nucleotides, the CDR3 is TGTGCCAGCAGCCGGGGTGAGACCCAGTACTTC. The chain is built from TRBV11-2 and TRBJ2-5; TRBD2 is a possible D gene (5 bases). Germline CDR1 SGHAT, CDR2 FQNNGV. Trimming shortened V by 5 bases and J by 5 bases, and 6 bases separated the two germline ends. This CDR3 comprises 11 residues.

The CDR3 spells CASSLYSGGRTEAFF. In DNA, the CDR3 is TGTGCCAGCAGTTTATATAGCGGAGGGAGGACTGAAGCTTTCTTT. The V gene is TRBV28, the J gene TRBJ1-1; D unclear. This CDR3 has 15 amino acids. Trimming took 1 base from V and 5 from J, leaving 14 bases between them. Germline CDR1 reads MDHEN; CDR2 reads SYDVKM.

As concerns this clone: One end of the junction fails to match germline, which may point to a read error. The CDR3 region is CATSFRGEAFF. CDR3 in DNA: TGTGCCACCAGTTTTCGGGGTGAAGCTTTCTTT. The chain links TRBV2 to TRBJ1-1; no definite D call. Germline CDR1 reads SNHLY; CDR2 reads FYNNEI. The CDR3 has 11 amino acids.

V usage is TRBV29-1 and J usage is TRBJ2-1, with D perhaps matching TRBD1 (6 bases). V lost 3 bases and J 7 bases, leaving 19 bases between the germline ends. Germline V lookup: CDR1 SQVTM, CDR2 ANQGSEA. The CDR3 contains 15 residues. Here the CDR3 reads CSVDLAGRGRNEQFF. Here the CDR3 DNA reads TGCAGCGTTGATCTCGCAGGCAGGGGTAGGAATGAGCAGTTCTTC.

The CDR3 DNA sequence: TGTGCCAGCAGTCTGAGCTGGGGCTACACCTTC. Protein product: CASSLSWGYTF. The rearrangement links TRBV28 to TRBJ1-2; D ambiguous. Trimming removed 5 bases at V and 8 bases at J, with 9 bases between. Germline-derived CDR1 and CDR2 are MDHEN and SYDVKM. The CDR3 runs to 11 residues.

This clone was detected only a few times. The chain recombines TRBV11-2 with TRBJ1-4, with 10 bases matching TRBD1. V was clipped by 2 bases and J by 7 bases; unmatched bases: 4. In germline, CDR1 is SGHAT, CDR2 FQNNGV. The CDR3 sequence is 15 residues long. The CDR3, as DNA: TGTGCCAGCAGCTTAACCGGGACAGGGGTTGAAAAACTGTTTTTT. Amino acids: CASSLTGTGVEKLFF.

The rearrangement joins TRBV2 to TRBJ1-5, with 7 bases lining up with TRBD1. CDR1 is SNHLY and CDR2 is FYNNEI in the germline V gene. The CDR3 extends over 14 amino acids. V trimming: 6 bases; J trimming: 0 bases; junction bases outside the gene matches: 2. Here the CDR3 DNA reads TGTGCCAGCAGGGACAGGCATAGCAATCAGCCCCAGCATTTT. As protein: CASRDRHSNQPQHF.

The chain has TRBV3-1 (or the pseudogene TRBV3-2) and TRBJ1-4; D is possibly TRBD1 (6 bases). V was shortened by 4 bases and J by 8 bases, with 23 bases between the two germline ends. Germline V gene sequence: CDR1 LGHDT, CDR2 YNNKEL (reference sequence). The CDR3 contains 17 residues. In DNA form, the CDR3 reads TGTGCCAGCAGCCCGAGGACAGCCTATTTAATAAGGGAAAAACTGTTTTTT. Amino acid sequence: CASSPRTAYLIREKLFF.

The chain recombines TRBV28 with TRBJ1-2; D might be TRBD1 (5 bases). The CDR3 sequence is 16 residues long. V was shortened by 6 bases and J by 4 bases, with 21 bases between the two germline ends. The V gene's germline CDR1 is MDHEN and CDR2 SYDVKM. CDR3 in DNA: TGTGCCAGCAGCAAGGGGTCGACCGCCCGTGGCTATGGCTACACCTTC. Translated, it gives CASSKGSTARGYGYTF.

The chain has TRBV19 and TRBJ2-3; D gene ambiguous. Per germline, CDR1 LNHDA and CDR2 SQIVND (reference sequence). Trimming cost V 5 bases and J 2 bases, with 14 bases left between them. This CDR3 has 15 residues. CDR3 amino acids: CASSLDTLSTDTQYF. The CDR3 DNA sequence: TGTGCCAGTAGTCTCGACACCCTCTCCACAGATACGCAGTATTTT.

The chain joins TRBV7-9 to TRBJ1-1; D is uncertain. V shed 1 base and J shed 0 bases, with 6 bases lying between them. CDR3 length: 14 amino acids. Germline V gives CDR1 SEHNR, CDR2 FQNEAQ (reference sequence). Written as DNA, the CDR3 is TGTGCCAGCAGCTTAGAACAAATGAACACTGAAGCTTTCTTT. It translates to CASSLEQMNTEAFF.

The chain has TRBV7-9 and TRBJ1-6; a weak D match, TRBD1 (5 bases). The V end was cut by 6 bases, the J end by 3 bases, with 15 bases between. The CDR3 length is 16 residues. Per the germline V gene, CDR1 is SEHNR and CDR2 is FQNEAQ (reference sequence). CDR3 nucleotides: TGTGCCAGCAGTTATACTGGGCAGGGCTATAATTCACCCCTCCACTTT. The encoded protein is CASSYTGQGYNSPLHF.

The rearrangement uses TRBV5-6 and TRBJ1-1; D ambiguous. V was trimmed by 2 bases and J by 5 bases, leaving 7 bases between them. Germline V CDR1 and CDR2: SGHDT, YYEEEE. This CDR3 has 12 amino acids. The CDR3 protein is CASSLLRTEAFF. The CDR3 region has the DNA TGTGCCAGCAGCTTACTAAGGACTGAAGCTTTCTTT.

The rearrangement uses TRBV5-4 and TRBJ1-2; a possible D gene is TRBD1 (5 bases). The CDR3 extends over 15 amino acids. The germline V gene encodes CDR1 SGHNT and CDR2 YYREEE (reference sequence). V shed 4 bases and J shed 0 bases, with 13 bases lying between them. The chain's CDR3 is CASSGGTLPNYGYTF. CDR3 bases: TGTGCCAGCAGCGGTGGGACTTTACCTAACTATGGCTACACCTTC.

V and J are TRBV5-4 and TRBJ2-3; 8 positions agree with TRBD2. Germline CDR1 is SGHNT and CDR2 is YYREEE (reference sequence). Trimming cost V 2 bases and J 4 bases; bases outside gene matches: 6. The CDR3 covers 15 residues. For the CDR3, the DNA is TGTGCCAGCAGCTTTACTAGCGGTCCTGCAGATACGCAGTATTTT. Translated: CASSFTSGPADTQYF.

The chain has TRBV5-1 and TRBJ1-2; the match to TRBD1 covers 7 bases. CDR3 size: 14 residues. After removal of 0 bases from V and 8 bases from J, the junction contained 7 bases not matched to a gene. Germline lookup yields CDR1 SGHRS and CDR2 YFSETQ. The CDR3 loop is CASSLETGFGGYTF. CDR3 sequence (DNA): TGCGCCAGCAGCTTGGAGACAGGGTTCGGGGGCTACACCTTC.

The J gene is TRBJ1-6, the V gene TRBV6-1; perhaps TRBD1 as D (5 bases). The CDR3 extends over 15 amino acids. V gave up 2 bases and J gave up 8 bases, with 13 bases separating them. Germline assignment: CDR1 MNHNS and CDR2 SASEGT. In nucleotides, the CDR3 is TGTGCCAGCAGTGAATATGGGCAGGGCCATTCACCCCTCCACTTT. Translated, it gives CASSEYGQGHSPLHF.

The chain links TRBV30 to TRBJ1-5; no firm D call. CDR3 size: 16 residues. The V gene lost 2 bases and the J gene lost 2 bases, with 16 bases spanning the gap. Germline V lookup: CDR1 GTSNPN, CDR2 SVGIG (reference sequence). The CDR3 region is CAWSFGPGRGNQPQHF. In nucleotides, the CDR3 is TGTGCCTGGAGTTTCGGGCCCGGGAGGGGCAATCAGCCCCAGCATTTT.

V gene TRBV27 combines with J gene TRBJ2-3, with 14 bases matching TRBD2. This CDR3 region has 19 residues. Unmatched junction bases numbered 8, after V lost 1 base and J lost 2 bases. Germline CDR1 MNHEY, CDR2 SMNVEV (reference sequence). The CDR3 here is CASSLYKRTSGGNTDTQYF. DNA for the CDR3: TGTGCCAGCAGTTTATATAAACGGACTAGCGGGGGGAACACAGATACGCAGTATTTT.